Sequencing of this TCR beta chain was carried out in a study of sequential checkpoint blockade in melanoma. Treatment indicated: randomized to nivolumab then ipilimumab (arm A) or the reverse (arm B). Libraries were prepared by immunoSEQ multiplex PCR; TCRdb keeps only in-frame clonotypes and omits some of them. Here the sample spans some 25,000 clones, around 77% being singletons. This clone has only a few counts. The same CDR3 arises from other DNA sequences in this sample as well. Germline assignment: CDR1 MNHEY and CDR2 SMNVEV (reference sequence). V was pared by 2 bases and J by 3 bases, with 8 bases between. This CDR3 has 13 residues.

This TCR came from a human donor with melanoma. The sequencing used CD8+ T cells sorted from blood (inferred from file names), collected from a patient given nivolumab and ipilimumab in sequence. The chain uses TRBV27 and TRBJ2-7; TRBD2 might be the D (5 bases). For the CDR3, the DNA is TGTGCCAGCAGTTTAACGGGGAGCTACGAGCAGTACTTC. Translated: CASSLTGSYEQYF.